The rows below give T cell receptor beta chains drawn from one sample of a study of CD4+ T cells in melanoma. TCRdb keeps only in-frame clones here, not all; method: immunoSEQ multiplex PCR. Of 110,000 to 150,000 clones in the sample, around nine tenths were seen once. The receptors come from a human donor with melanoma. Each CDR3 is given with its conserved first and last residue. The order of the fields is clone size, J gene, D gene, V gene, CDR3 length, CDR3 DNA, CDR3 protein. The D gene is left open where the match is weak. The size of a clone is reported for some rows only, either as once, few or many, or as a class for expanded clones.

abundance: -
j_gene: TRBJ1-1
d_gene: -
v_gene: TRBV5-1
len: 16
CDR3nt: TGCGCCAGCAGCTTGGCCAGGAGGGAATCGGCCACTGAAGCTTTCTTT
CDR3aa: CASSLARRESATEAFF

abundance: -
j_gene: TRBJ1-2
d_gene: -
v_gene: TRBV19
len: 13
CDR3nt: TGTGCCAGTAGCCTGGCCGGGAACTATGGCTACACCTTC
CDR3aa: CASSLAGNYGYTF

abundance: -
j_gene: TRBJ2-3
d_gene: -
v_gene: TRBV6-5
len: 15
CDR3nt: TGTGCCAGCAGTTACTCGAGTAGCAGCACAGATACGCAGTATTTT
CDR3aa: CASSYSSSSTDTQYF

abundance: -
j_gene: TRBJ2-2
d_gene: -
v_gene: TRBV7-3
len: 16
CDR3nt: TGTGCCAGCAGCTTAATGGGGACTCGCGCAACCGGGGAGCTGTTTTTT
CDR3aa: CASSLMGTRATGELFF

abundance: -
j_gene: TRBJ1-1
d_gene: TRBD1
v_gene: TRBV7-9
len: 13
CDR3nt: TGTGCCAGCAGCTTAGCGCTCGGGACAGGGGCTTTCTTT
CDR3aa: CASSLALGTGAFF

abundance: -
j_gene: TRBJ1-1
d_gene: -
v_gene: TRBV5-1
len: 13
CDR3nt: TGCGCCAGCAGCTTGTCCATGAACACTGAAGCTTTCTTT
CDR3aa: CASSLSMNTEAFF

abundance: once
j_gene: TRBJ2-5
d_gene: -
v_gene: TRBV10-3
len: 13
CDR3nt: TGTGCCATCAGTCTAACAGGGAAAGAGACCCAGTACTTC
CDR3aa: CAISLTGKETQYF

abundance: -
j_gene: TRBJ2-3
d_gene: TRBD1
v_gene: TRBV9
len: 14
CDR3nt: TGTGCCAGCAGCCCGGACAGGGCCACAGATACGCAGTATTTT
CDR3aa: CASSPDRATDTQYF

abundance: -
j_gene: TRBJ2-5
d_gene: TRBD2
v_gene: TRBV19
len: 14
CDR3nt: TGTGCCAGTAGTCGGGTAGCGGGACAAGAGACCCAGTACTTC
CDR3aa: CASSRVAGQETQYF

abundance: -
j_gene: TRBJ1-2
d_gene: TRBD1
v_gene: TRBV5-5
len: 16
CDR3nt: TGTGCCAGCAGCTTGGGGACAGGGGCCATCTTTGGTGGCTACACCTTC
CDR3aa: CASSLGTGAIFGGYTF